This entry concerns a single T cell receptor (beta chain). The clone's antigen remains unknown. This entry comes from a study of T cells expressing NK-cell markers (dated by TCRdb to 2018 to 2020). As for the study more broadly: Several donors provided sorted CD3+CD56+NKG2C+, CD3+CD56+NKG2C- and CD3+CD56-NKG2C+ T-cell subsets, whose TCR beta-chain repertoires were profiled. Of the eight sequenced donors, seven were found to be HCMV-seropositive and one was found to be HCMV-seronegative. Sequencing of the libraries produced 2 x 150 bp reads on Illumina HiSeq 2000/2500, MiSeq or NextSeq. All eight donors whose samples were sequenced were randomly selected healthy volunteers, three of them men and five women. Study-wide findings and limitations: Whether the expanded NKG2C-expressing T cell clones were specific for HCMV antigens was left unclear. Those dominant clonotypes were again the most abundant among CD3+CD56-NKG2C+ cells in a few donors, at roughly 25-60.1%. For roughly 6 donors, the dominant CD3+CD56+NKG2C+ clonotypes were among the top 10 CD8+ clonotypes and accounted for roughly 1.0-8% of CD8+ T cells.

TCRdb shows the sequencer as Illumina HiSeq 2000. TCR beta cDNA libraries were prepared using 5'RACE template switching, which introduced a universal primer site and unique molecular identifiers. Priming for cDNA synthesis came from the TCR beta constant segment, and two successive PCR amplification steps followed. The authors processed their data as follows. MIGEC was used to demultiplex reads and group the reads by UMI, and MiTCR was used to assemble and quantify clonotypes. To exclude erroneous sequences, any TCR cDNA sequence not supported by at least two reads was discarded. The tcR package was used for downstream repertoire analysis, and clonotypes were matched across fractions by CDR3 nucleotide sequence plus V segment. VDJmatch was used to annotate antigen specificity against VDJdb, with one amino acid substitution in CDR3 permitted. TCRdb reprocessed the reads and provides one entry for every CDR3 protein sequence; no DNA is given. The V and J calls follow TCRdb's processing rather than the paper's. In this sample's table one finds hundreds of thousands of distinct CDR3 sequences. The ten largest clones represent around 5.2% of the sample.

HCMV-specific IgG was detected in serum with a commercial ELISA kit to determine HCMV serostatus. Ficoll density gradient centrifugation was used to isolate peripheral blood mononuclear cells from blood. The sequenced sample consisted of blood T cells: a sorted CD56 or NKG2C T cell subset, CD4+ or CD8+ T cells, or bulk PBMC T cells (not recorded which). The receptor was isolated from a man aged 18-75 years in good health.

The CDR3 loop reads CASSQDTGWTVYGYTF. This sequence uses TRBV4-1 and TRBJ1-2; the D gene TCRdb calls, TRBD1, cannot be checked with no DNA. The CDR3 runs 16 amino acids, cysteine and phenylalanine included. The protein alone is recorded here. CDR1 is given as MGHRA and CDR2 as YSYEKL, both from the germline V gene.